Listed below are T cell receptor beta chains from one sample, sequenced in a study of blood T cell repertoires in COVID-19. TCRdb keeps only in-frame clones here, not all; method: immunoSEQ multiplex PCR. The sample shows roughly 200,000 clones, 80% to 90% of them seen only once. The material sequenced was peripheral blood. The source is a man in his forties with active or convalescent COVID-19. The CDR3 runs from the conserved cysteine through the conserved F or W. The order of the fields is D gene, V gene, clone size, J gene, CDR3 length, CDR3 DNA, CDR3 protein. The D gene is left open where the match is weak. The size of a clone is reported for some rows only, either as once, few or many, or as a class for expanded clones.

-,TRBV19,-,TRBJ1-5,13,TGTGCCAGTAGCCCCGGGGTGCGTCAGCCCCAGCATTTT,CASSPGVRQPQHF
-,TRBV19,once,TRBJ2-2,14,TGTGCCAGTAGGGACTTTTCGAACACCGGGGAGCTGTTTTTT,CASRDFSNTGELFF
TRBD2,TRBV30,-,TRBJ2-7,12,TGTGCCTGGAGCCCTAGCGGTTACGAGCAGTACTTC,CAWSPSGYEQYF
-,TRBV18,-,TRBJ2-7,14,TGTGCCAGCTCACCGCAGGGTCGTGGCTACGAGCAGTACTTC,CASSPQGRGYEQYF
-,TRBV5-1,-,TRBJ1-2,14,TGCGCCAGCAGCTTGGCGGCAGGGGATTATGGCTACACCTTC,CASSLAAGDYGYTF
-,TRBV6-5,-,TRBJ1-5,14,TGTGCCAGCCGGGCTGACAGCGGCAATCAGCCCCAGCATTTT,CASRADSGNQPQHF
TRBD2,TRBV5-1,few,TRBJ2-7,15,TGCGCCAGCAGCTTGGTAGCGGGAGGGCCCACGCAGCAGTACTTC,CASSLVAGGPTQQYF
TRBD2,TRBV5-1,-,TRBJ2-7,15,TGCGCCAGCAGACAGGGGACTAGCGGGGGCGGCGAGCAGTACTTC,CASRQGTSGGGEQYF
TRBD1,TRBV2,-,TRBJ1-6,18,TGTGCCAGCAGCCGGGACAGGGGAAACCTGGATGTTAATTCACCCCTCCACTTT,CASSRDRGNLDVNSPLHF
-,TRBV28,-,TRBJ1-1,13,TGTGCCAGCACCCTCAGAGGAGACACTGAAGCTTTCTTT,CASTLRGDTEAFF
-,TRBV10-2,-,TRBJ1-1,16,TGCGCCAGCAGTAGGTCAGGGCCCCTTATGAACACTGAAGCTTTCTTT,CASSRSGPLMNTEAFF
-,TRBV30,-,TRBJ1-1,12,TGTGCCTGGACCAGAATTCAGGGGGAAGCTTTCTTT,CAWTRIQGEAFF
-,TRBV30,-,TRBJ1-5,16,TGTGCCTGGTCCGGACCCGCGGGATATAGCAATCAGCCCCAGCATTTT,CAWSGPAGYSNQPQHF
TRBD2,TRBV5-4,-,TRBJ2-7,14,TGTGCCAGCAGCTCTAGCGGGGGCTCCTACGAGCAGTACTTC,CASSSSGGSYEQYF
TRBD2,TRBV7-3,-,TRBJ2-2,14,TGTGCCAGCAGCTTATCTAGCGGGACCGGGGAGCTGTTTTTT,CASSLSSGTGELFF
TRBD2,TRBV5-4,-,TRBJ2-7,15,TGTGCCAGCAGCTTGGGGGGGACTACCACCTACGAGCAGTACTTC,CASSLGGTTTYEQYF
TRBD2,TRBV24-1,-,TRBJ2-3,15,TGTGCCACCAGTCATAGCGGGAGGGAGGCAGATACGCAGTATTTT,CATSHSGREADTQYF
TRBD1,TRBV9,-,TRBJ2-5,16,TGTGCCAGCAGCGTATCGGACAGGGGGCTATGGGAGACCCAGTACTTC,CASSVSDRGLWETQYF
-,TRBV4-1,-,TRBJ2-1,16,TGCGCCAGCAGCCATTTGACTCAAGAACCCTACAATGAGCAGTTCTTC,CASSHLTQEPYNEQFF
-,TRBV5-1,-,TRBJ2-7,13,TGCGCCAGCAGCTTGGACAGAACCTACGAGCAGTACTTC,CASSLDRTYEQYF
TRBD1,TRBV6-5,once,TRBJ1-2,15,TGTGCCAGCTCAACCATCGCGGACAGGGGAAGTGGCTACACCTTC,CASSTIADRGSGYTF
-,TRBV4-2,-,TRBJ1-2,17,TGTGCCAGCAGCCAAGATCTGAATTTGATCCCAGTCCATGGCTACACCTTC,CASSQDLNLIPVHGYTF
TRBD1,TRBV5-1,-,TRBJ2-1,14,TGCGCCAGCAGCTGGGACAGGGTTGGCGATGAGCAGTTCTTC,CASSWDRVGDEQFF
-,TRBV3-1/TRBV3-2,-,TRBJ2-7,11,TGTGCCAGCAGCCAAGTCAACGAGCAGTACTTC,CASSQVNEQYF
-,TRBV25-1,-,TRBJ1-6,16,TGTGCCAGCAGTGAAGCCAGGGTCGGCTATAATTCACCCCTCCACTTT,CASSEARVGYNSPLHF
TRBD1,TRBV30,once,TRBJ1-2,12,TGTGCCTGGAGCCAGGGGGCGGCTGGCTACACCTTC,CAWSQGAAGYTF
TRBD1,TRBV5-4,-,TRBJ1-1,15,TGTGCCAGCAGCTTGGTCAGGGGGCCGGACACTGAAGCTTTCTTT,CASSLVRGPDTEAFF
TRBD2,TRBV7-9,-,TRBJ2-7,15,TGTGCCAGCAGCTTAACAACGGGAGGGACCTACGAGCAGTACTTC,CASSLTTGGTYEQYF
-,TRBV27,once,TRBJ2-4,17,TGTGCCAGCAGTTTTGGAAGAAGCGGCCTAGCCAAAAACATTCAGTACTTC,CASSFGRSGLAKNIQYF
-,TRBV6-2/TRBV6-3,many,TRBJ2-7,15,TGTGCCAGCAGTATCCCCTTCAGGGCGAACTACGAGCAGTACTTC,CASSIPFRANYEQYF
-,TRBV6-6,-,TRBJ2-7,13,TGTGCCACCCGGGAATGGGGATCCTACGAGCAGTACTTC,CATREWGSYEQYF
-,TRBV2,-,TRBJ2-7,14,TGTGCCAGCAGCCCTAAGGAGGCCCGATCCGAGCAGTACTTC,CASSPKEARSEQYF
-,TRBV24-1,-,TRBJ2-6,17,TGTGCCACCAGTGATCCTACGAAGAGCTCTGGGGCCAACGTCCTGACTTTC,CATSDPTKSSGANVLTF
-,TRBV3-1/TRBV3-2,-,TRBJ1-4,15,TGTGCCAGCAGCCAAGAAGCAGGGGTTAGGGAAAAACTGTTTTTT,CASSQEAGVREKLFF
TRBD1,TRBV6-2/TRBV6-3,-,TRBJ1-5,18,TGTGCCAGCAGTCCCACCCCGACAGGGTCGAGGTACGACCAGCCCCAGCATTTT,CASSPTPTGSRYDQPQHF
TRBD1,TRBV12-3/TRBV12-4,once,TRBJ1-2,13,TGTGCCAGTGGGACAGGGTCTAACTATGGCTACACCTTC,CASGTGSNYGYTF
-,TRBV19,once,TRBJ1-1,15,TGTGCCAGTAGTAGCAAGCAGACTCTGAACACTGAAGCTTTCTTT,CASSSKQTLNTEAFF
TRBD1,TRBV28,-,TRBJ1-2,17,TGTGCCAGCAATTCCCTACAGGGGGCCCCCATAGGCTATGGCTACACCTTC,CASNSLQGAPIGYGYTF
-,TRBV3-1/TRBV3-2,-,TRBJ2-5,12,TGTGCCAGCAGCCAGCTAGCTTGGGACCAGTACTTC,CASSQLAWDQYF
TRBD2,TRBV5-1,-,TRBJ2-5,14,TGCGCCAGCAGCCTAAGCGGGGGGTCAGAGACCCAGTACTTC,CASSLSGGSETQYF